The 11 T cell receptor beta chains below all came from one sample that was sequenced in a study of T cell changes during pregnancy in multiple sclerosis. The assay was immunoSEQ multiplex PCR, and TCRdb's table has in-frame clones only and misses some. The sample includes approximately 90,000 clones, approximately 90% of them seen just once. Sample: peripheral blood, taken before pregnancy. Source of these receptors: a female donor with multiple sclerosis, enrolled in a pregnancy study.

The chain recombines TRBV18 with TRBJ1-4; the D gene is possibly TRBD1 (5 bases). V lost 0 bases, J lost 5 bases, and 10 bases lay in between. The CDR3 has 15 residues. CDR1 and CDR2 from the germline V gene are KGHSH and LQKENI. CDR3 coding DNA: TGTGCCAGCTCACCACCTTCAGGGCGGAATGAAAAACTGTTTTTT. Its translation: CASSPPSGRNEKLFF.

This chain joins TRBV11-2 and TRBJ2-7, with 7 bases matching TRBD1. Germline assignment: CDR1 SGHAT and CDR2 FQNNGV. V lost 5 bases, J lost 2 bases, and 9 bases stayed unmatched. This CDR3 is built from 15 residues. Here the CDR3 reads CASSPTTGRTYEQYF. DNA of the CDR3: TGTGCCAGCAGCCCAACGACAGGGCGTACCTACGAGCAGTACTTC.

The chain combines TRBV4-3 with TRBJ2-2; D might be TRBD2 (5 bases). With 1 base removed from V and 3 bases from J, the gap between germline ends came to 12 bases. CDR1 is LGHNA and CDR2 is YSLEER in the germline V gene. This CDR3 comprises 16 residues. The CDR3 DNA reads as TGCGCCAGCAGCCAAGCGGTTAGGAGGCACACCGGGGAGCTGTTTTTT. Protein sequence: CASSQAVRRHTGELFF.

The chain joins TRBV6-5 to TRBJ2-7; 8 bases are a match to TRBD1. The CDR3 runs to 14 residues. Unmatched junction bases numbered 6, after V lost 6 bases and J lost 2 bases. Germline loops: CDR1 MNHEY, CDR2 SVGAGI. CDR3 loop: CASRGTGGTYEQYF. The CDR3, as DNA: TGTGCCAGCAGGGGGACAGGAGGGACCTACGAGCAGTACTTC.

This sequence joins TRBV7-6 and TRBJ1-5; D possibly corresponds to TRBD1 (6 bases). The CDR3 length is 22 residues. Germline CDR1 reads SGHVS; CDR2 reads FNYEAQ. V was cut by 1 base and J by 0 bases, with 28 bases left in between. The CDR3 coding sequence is TGTGCCAGCAGCTTAGGCCCCCCCGACAGGAGGACTGGGGTCGGTAGCAATCAGCCCCAGCATTTT. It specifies CASSLGPPDRRTGVGSNQPQHF.

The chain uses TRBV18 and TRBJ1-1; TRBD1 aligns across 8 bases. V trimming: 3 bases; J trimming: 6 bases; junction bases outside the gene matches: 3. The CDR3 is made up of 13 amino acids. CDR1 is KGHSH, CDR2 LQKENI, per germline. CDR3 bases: TGTGCCAGCTCACCGGGACAGGACTCTGAAGCTTTCTTT. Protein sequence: CASSPGQDSEAFF.

CDR3 in amino acids: CASSLSPRDTTDTQYF. The DNA for the CDR3 is TGCGCCAGCAGCTTGTCACCGCGGGATACCACAGATACGCAGTATTTT. The chain joins TRBV5-1 to TRBJ2-3, with D perhaps TRBD2 (6 bases). Trimming left V 1 base short and J 2 bases short, with 14 bases between. Germline-derived CDR1 and CDR2 are SGHRS and YFSETQ. The CDR3 extends over 16 amino acids.

CDR3 residues: CASSQGTTGGNYGYTF. CDR3 nucleotide sequence: TGCGCCAGCAGCCAAGGAACGACAGGGGGTAACTATGGCTACACCTTC. The chain couples TRBV4-3 to TRBJ1-2; 9 nucleotides line up with TRBD1. Germline assignment: CDR1 LGHNA and CDR2 YSLEER. The CDR3 runs 16 residues. The J segment lost 1 base and the V segment lost 1 base, leaving 4 bases of the junction unmatched.

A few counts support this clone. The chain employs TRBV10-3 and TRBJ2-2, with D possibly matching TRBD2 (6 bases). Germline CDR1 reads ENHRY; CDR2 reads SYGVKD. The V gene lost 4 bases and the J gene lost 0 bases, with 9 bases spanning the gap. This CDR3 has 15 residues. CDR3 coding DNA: TGTGCCATCAGTGGCGGGACGGCGAACACCGGGGAGCTGTTTTTT. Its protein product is CAISGGTANTGELFF.

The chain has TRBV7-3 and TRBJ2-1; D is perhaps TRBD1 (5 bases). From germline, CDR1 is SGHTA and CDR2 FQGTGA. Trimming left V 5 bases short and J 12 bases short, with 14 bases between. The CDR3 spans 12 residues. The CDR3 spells CASSPDKVMQFF. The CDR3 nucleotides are TGTGCCAGCAGCCCGGACAAAGTCATGCAGTTCTTC.

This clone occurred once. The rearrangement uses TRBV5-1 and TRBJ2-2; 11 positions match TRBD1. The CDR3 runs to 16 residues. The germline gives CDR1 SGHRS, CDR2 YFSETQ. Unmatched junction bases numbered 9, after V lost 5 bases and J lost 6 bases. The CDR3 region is CASRLDRGLIPGELFF. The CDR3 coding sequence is TGCGCCAGCAGACTGGACAGGGGGCTTATTCCCGGGGAGCTGTTTTTT.